This entry is about one TCR beta chain. The source of the sample is a study of blood T cell repertoires in COVID-19. As for the study in general: The United States, Italy and Spain supplied acute and convalescent COVID-19 samples. PBMCs, B-cell-depleted T cells, or T cells were the source of the cDNA or gDNA that made up the material.

The V gene's germline CDR1 is SNHLY and CDR2 FYNNEI. This CDR3 is built from 13 residues. The V end was cut by 6 bases, the J end by 1 base, with 9 bases between. In the original analysis: Using reference gene primer amplification, nucleated cell counts were estimated. The assay was immunoSEQ multiplex PCR, and TCRdb's table has in-frame clones only and misses some. That table is the source of V, J and clone size, and D and trimming were worked out from the DNA. The sample carries some 60,000 clones, approximately 78% recorded once. The receptor's source is a human donor in a cohort sampled during active COVID-19. The sequencing input was peripheral blood. The chain links TRBV2 to TRBJ1-1; TRBD1 might be the D (6 bases). The CDR3 region has the DNA TGTGCCAGCAGCCCCAGGGGGAACACTGAAGCTTTCTTT. This codes for CASSPRGNTEAFF.